The 23 T cell receptor beta chains below all came from one sample that was sequenced in a study of blood T cell repertoires in COVID-19. Profiled with immunoSEQ multiplex PCR; TCRdb holds only in-frame clones, not every one. The sample has about 230,000 clones, 70% to 85% seen once; the top ten hold around 1.8%. The sample consisted of PBMCs or T cells enriched from blood (not recorded which). These receptors were collected from a man aged 55 to 70 who had recovered from COVID-19.

The J gene is TRBJ2-6, the V gene TRBV11-2; the match to TRBD1 covers 8 bases. In germline, CDR1 is SGHAT, CDR2 FQNNGV. The CDR3 is 18 residues long. The junction had 6 bases not matched to a gene; V was cut back by 2 bases and J by 0 bases. In nucleotides, the CDR3 is TGTGCCAGCAGCTTACTGAGACAGGGGCCCTCTGGGGCCAACGTCCTGACTTTC. This gives the protein CASSLLRQGPSGANVLTF.

The chain joins TRBV2 to TRBJ2-5, with D possibly TRBD2 on 5 matching bases. The CDR3 sequence is 14 residues long. Germline V gives CDR1 SNHLY, CDR2 FYNNEI. V was pared by 5 bases and J by 3 bases, with 13 bases between. For the CDR3, the DNA is TGTGCCAGCAGTTTTCCGTACGGGGAAGAGACCCAGTACTTC. This encodes CASSFPYGEETQYF.

The chain employs TRBV4-3 and TRBJ2-5, with TRBD1 identical over 8 bases. J was trimmed by 1 base and V by 1 base; bases with no gene match: 2. This CDR3 region has 15 residues. Germline V CDR1 and CDR2: LGHNA, YSLEER. CDR3 loop: CASSQGDRIQETQYF. The DNA of the CDR3 is TGCGCCAGCAGCCAAGGGGACAGGATCCAAGAGACCCAGTACTTC.

Here the CDR3 DNA reads TGTGCCAGCAGTCCGCGGACAGGGGGTGAGACCCAGTACTTC. Amino acid sequence: CASSPRTGGETQYF. The genes are TRBV27 and TRBJ2-5, with 10 nucleotides matching TRBD1. This CDR3 is 14 amino acids long. V was pared by 5 bases and J by 5 bases, with 5 bases of the junction left unmatched. Per germline, CDR1 MNHEY and CDR2 SMNVEV (reference sequence).

The chain combines TRBV5-1 with TRBJ1-5, with D tentatively TRBD1 (5 bases). CDR1 and CDR2 from the germline V gene are SGHRS and YFSETQ. Trimming removed 0 bases from V and 2 bases from J, with 9 bases in between. The CDR3 sequence is 15 residues long. The DNA of the CDR3 is TGCGCCAGCAGCTTGGATGGGGCACGCAATCAGCCCCAGCATTTT. Its translation is CASSLDGARNQPQHF.

The chain couples TRBV3-1 (or the pseudogene TRBV3-2) to TRBJ2-7; weak D call: TRBD2 (5 bases). CDR1 and CDR2 (germline): LGHDT, YNNKEL (reference sequence). The ends were cut back, 6 bases at V and 0 bases at J, with 12 bases in the middle. The CDR3 sequence is 14 residues long. The CDR3 DNA follows: TGTGCCAGCAGGGGGAGTACTAGCTCCTACGAGCAGTACTTC. Its protein product is CASRGSTSSYEQYF.

The chain joins TRBV25-1 to TRBJ1-2; tentative D call: TRBD1 (6 bases). There are 14 residues in the CDR3. CDR1 MGHDK and CDR2 SYGVNS come from the germline V gene. Trimming shortened V by 8 bases and J by 3 bases, and 16 bases separated the two germline ends. The CDR3 DNA reads TGTGCCAGCGCCCCTGGGGGCAATTACTATGGCTACACCTTC. Its translation: CASAPGGNYYGYTF.

J is TRBJ1-5 and V is TRBV19, with 8 bases aligning to TRBD1. The CDR3 contains 18 residues. The germline V gene encodes CDR1 LNHDA and CDR2 SQIVND (reference sequence). Trimming removed 0 bases from V and 6 bases from J; junction bases left unmatched: 13. CDR3 sequence reads: CASSIDPPGTGAPQPQHF. DNA of the CDR3: TGTGCCAGTAGTATAGACCCCCCCGGGACAGGCGCCCCTCAGCCCCAGCATTTT.

The rearrangement uses TRBV19 and TRBJ2-2; 7 bases align to TRBD2. CDR3 length: 14 residues. The ends lost 8 bases at V and 3 bases at J; junction bases unmatched: 6. Germline CDR1 and CDR2: LNHDA and SQIVND (reference sequence). In DNA form, the CDR3 reads TGTGCCAGTCGGCCACGGGGGGACACCGGGGAGCTGTTTTTT. Translated, it gives CASRPRGDTGELFF.

This clone showed up just a few times. The rearrangement links TRBV9 to TRBJ2-3; 10 bases are shared with TRBD2. Trimming removed 3 bases from V and 0 bases from J; junction bases left unmatched: 10. This CDR3 region has 18 residues. Germline loops: CDR1 SGDLS, CDR2 YYNGEE. The CDR3 bases are TGTGCCAGCAGCGGCCAATATAGCGGGGGGACTAGCACAGATACGCAGTATTTT. Its translation: CASSGQYSGGTSTDTQYF.

The gene calls are TRBV15 and TRBJ1-2, with D possibly being TRBD1 (5 bases). CDR1 is LNHNV and CDR2 is YYDKDF in the germline V gene (reference sequence). Trimming shortened V by 0 bases and J by 5 bases, and 13 bases separated the two germline ends. CDR3 length equals 15 residues. CDR3 sequence reads: CATSRDMQGGYGYTF. Written as DNA, the CDR3 is TGTGCCACCAGCAGAGATATGCAGGGAGGTTATGGCTACACCTTC.

This rearrangement joins TRBV29-1 to TRBJ2-5; D call uncertain. CDR1 and CDR2 from the germline V gene are SQVTM and ANQGSEA. Trimming took 3 bases from V and 5 from J, leaving 4 bases between them. This CDR3 is 10 amino acids long. The CDR3 is CSVERETQYF. The CDR3 DNA is TGCAGCGTTGAGCGGGAGACCCAGTACTTC.

The chain has TRBV23-1 and TRBJ1-1, with 7 nucleotides matching TRBD1. TRBV23-1 qualifies as an ORF whose function is uncertain. This CDR3 comprises 12 residues. Trimming cost V 11 bases and J 7 bases; bases outside gene matches: 10. Here the CDR3 reads CAGLQGDSEAFF. The CDR3 DNA is TGCGCCGGACTTCAGGGGGACAGTGAAGCTTTCTTT.

The V and J genes are TRBV27 and TRBJ2-1; tentatively, D is TRBD1 (6 bases). Germline V gene lookup returns CDR1 MNHEY and CDR2 SMNVEV (reference sequence). The CDR3 has 12 residues. Trimming cost V 6 bases and J 4 bases, with 7 bases left between them. This CDR3 reads CASSGQYNEQFF. The CDR3 nucleotides are TGTGCCAGCAGCGGACAGTACAATGAGCAGTTCTTC.

V usage is TRBV2 and J usage is TRBJ2-4; TRBD1 might be the D (6 bases). Germline V CDR1 and CDR2: SNHLY, FYNNEI. Trimming cost V 6 bases and J 5 bases, with 17 bases left between them. The CDR3 loop spans 15 amino acids. The CDR3 DNA reads TGTGCCAGCAGGGACAGCACCGGGCCGGAAAACATTCAGTACTTC. Translated: CASRDSTGPENIQYF.

The gene calls are TRBV4-1 and TRBJ1-1; D gene uncertain. This CDR3 contains 15 residues. CDR1 is MGHRA and CDR2 is YSYEKL in the germline V gene. Trimming took 0 bases from V and 5 from J, leaving 13 bases between them. The CDR3 reads CASSQDPGVETEAFF. The CDR3 bases are TGCGCCAGCAGCCAAGATCCCGGGGTTGAAACTGAAGCTTTCTTT.

This chain links TRBV19 with TRBJ2-7; 9 bases agree with TRBD2. Germline CDR1 LNHDA, CDR2 SQIVND (reference sequence). J lost 2 bases, V lost 7 bases, and 3 bases had no gene match. The CDR3 is 13 residues long. Here the CDR3 DNA reads TGTGCCAGTAAGGTAGCGGGGGCCTACGAGCAGTACTTC. It translates to CASKVAGAYEQYF.

The chain recombines TRBV27 with TRBJ2-5; 7 nucleotides agree with TRBD1. Germline lookup yields CDR1 MNHEY and CDR2 SMNVEV (reference sequence). V lost 6 bases, J lost 2 bases, and 12 bases stayed unmatched. The CDR3 spans 16 residues. The CDR3 is CASSLLTGSGQETQYF. CDR3 in DNA: TGTGCCAGCAGCCTTTTGACAGGGTCGGGTCAAGAGACCCAGTACTTC.

This chain joins TRBV18 and TRBJ1-1; TRBD1 agrees at 9 bases. The germline V gene has CDR1 KGHSH and CDR2 LQKENI. V lost 3 bases and J lost 0; bases outside the gene matches: 5. The CDR3 loop spans 16 amino acids. The CDR3 loop reads CASSPGTGSMNTEAFF. The DNA of the CDR3 is TGTGCCAGCTCACCCGGGACAGGGAGTATGAACACTGAAGCTTTCTTT. The variable domain in full, completed from reference TRBV18 and TRBJ1-1, reads NAGVMQNPRHLVRRRGQEARLRCSPMKGHSHVYWYRQLPEEGLKFMVYLQKENIIDESGMPKERFSAEFPKEGPSILRIQQVVRGDSAAYFCASSPGTGSMNTEAFFGQGTRLTVV.

The rearrangement uses TRBV18 and TRBJ1-1; D perhaps matches TRBD1 (5 bases). Germline V gene sequence: CDR1 KGHSH, CDR2 LQKENI. V was cut by 3 bases and J by 7 bases, with 18 bases left in between. This CDR3 is 15 amino acids long. DNA of the CDR3: TGTGCCAGCTCACCCTCCATACAAGGAGGGGATGAAGCTTTCTTT. It translates to CASSPSIQGGDEAFF. Filled out from reference TRBV18 and TRBJ1-1, the complete variable domain reads NAGVMQNPRHLVRRRGQEARLRCSPMKGHSHVYWYRQLPEEGLKFMVYLQKENIIDESGMPKERFSAEFPKEGPSILRIQQVVRGDSAAYFCASSPSIQGGDEAFFGQGTRLTVV.

This sequence joins TRBV5-1 and TRBJ1-1, with a tentative D call TRBD1 (6 bases). Germline V CDR1 and CDR2: SGHRS, YFSETQ. This CDR3 is 15 amino acids long. The V end was cut by 0 bases, the J end by 5 bases, with 14 bases between. The CDR3 here is CASSLAGQRWTEAFF. CDR3 in DNA: TGCGCCAGCAGCTTGGCAGGACAGCGTTGGACTGAAGCTTTCTTT.

This sequence joins TRBV7-6 and TRBJ2-3, with TRBD2 matching 10 bases. The CDR3 contains 15 residues. The V gene's germline CDR1 is SGHVS and CDR2 FNYEAQ. The V and J ends lost 5 bases and 4 bases, in that order; junction bases with no gene match: 6. The DNA of the CDR3 is TGTGCCAGCAGCACGCAGCGGGGGGGCTCAGATACGCAGTATTTT. Its protein product is CASSTQRGGSDTQYF.

V is TRBV9 and J is TRBJ1-2, with 11 bases aligning to TRBD1. Unmatched junction bases numbered 5, after V lost 1 base and J lost 6 bases. CDR1 is SGDLS and CDR2 is YYNGEE in the germline V gene. The CDR3 spans 15 residues. CDR3 DNA sequence: TGTGCCAGCAGCGTAAGTGGACAGGGGGCGAATGGCTACACCTTC. Protein: CASSVSGQGANGYTF.